A selection of T cell receptor beta chains follows, all from one sample in a study of T-cell memory formation after mild COVID-19. Using its own MiXCR run on the 5' RACE reads, TCRdb lists one record per CDR3 protein. This sample has 450,000 to 700,000 distinct CDR3 sequences, with roughly 18% found just once. Sequencing was performed on PBMCs or a T cell subset sorted from them (not recorded which). These receptor sequences come from an adult woman who had mild COVID-19 (a few samples of this study predate the infection). Cell type and time point are not known. Both conserved end residues are part of each CDR3. A D gene is named only where the DNA matches it firmly. Size tells how often a clone was seen (once, few, many) or the class of an expanded clone, and some rows leave it out.

J gene: TRBJ1-1
D gene: .
V gene: TRBV4-1
clone size: .
CDR3 protein: CASRQPGQSEAFF
CDR3 DNA: TGCGCCAGCAGGCAACCCGGACAATCTGAAGCTTTCTTT

J gene: TRBJ2-3
D gene: .
V gene: TRBV4-3
clone size: few
CDR3 protein: CASSQDRWETDTQYF
CDR3 DNA: TGCGCCAGCAGCCAAGATAGGTGGGAGACAGATACGCAGTATTTT

J gene: TRBJ1-2
D gene: .
V gene: TRBV7-9
clone size: few
CDR3 protein: CASSFDVGGGYTF
CDR3 DNA: TGTGCCAGCAGCTTCGATGTGGGCGGTGGCTACACCTTC

J gene: TRBJ2-1
D gene: TRBD2
V gene: TRBV5-1
clone size: many
CDR3 protein: CASSQSVGGGRDEQFF
CDR3 DNA: TGCGCCAGCAGCCAAAGCGTCGGGGGGGGCCGAGATGAGCAGTTCTTC

J gene: TRBJ1-6
D gene: .
V gene: TRBV6-6
clone size: .
CDR3 protein: CASSPVEVNSPLHF
CDR3 DNA: TGTGCCAGCAGCCCAGTTGAGGTTAATTCACCCCTCCACTTT

J gene: TRBJ2-2
D gene: .
V gene: TRBV5-1
clone size: many
CDR3 protein: CASSLDPGELFF
CDR3 DNA: TGCGCCAGCAGCTTGGATCCCGGGGAGCTGTTTTTT

J gene: TRBJ2-7
D gene: .
V gene: TRBV11-1
clone size: .
CDR3 protein: CASSSSGWYEQYF
CDR3 DNA: TGTGCCAGCAGCTCATCCGGGTGGTACGAGCAGTACTTC

J gene: TRBJ2-5
D gene: TRBD1
V gene: TRBV5-1
clone size: .
CDR3 protein: CASSLSTGRQETQYF
CDR3 DNA: TGCGCCAGCAGCTTGTCGACAGGGCGTCAAGAGACCCAGTACTTC

J gene: TRBJ1-2
D gene: .
V gene: TRBV11-2
clone size: .
CDR3 protein: CASSRTSSYGYTF
CDR3 DNA: TGTGCCAGCAGCCGGACATCCTCCTATGGCTACACCTTC

J gene: TRBJ1-3
D gene: TRBD1
V gene: TRBV4-1
clone size: few
CDR3 protein: CASSRYWTGKLESGNTIYF
CDR3 DNA: TGCGCCAGCAGTCGGTATTGGACAGGGAAGTTGGAATCTGGAAACACCATATATTTT

J gene: TRBJ1-2
D gene: TRBD1
V gene: TRBV29-1
clone size: few
CDR3 protein: CSAAGQGARLGGYTF
CDR3 DNA: TGCAGCGCCGCGGGGCAGGGGGCGCGTTTGGGTGGCTACACCTTC

J gene: TRBJ2-7
D gene: TRBD1
V gene: TRBV6-4
clone size: .
CDR3 protein: CASSADRGLEQYF
CDR3 DNA: TGTGCCAGCAGCGCGGACAGGGGCCTTGAGCAGTACTTC

J gene: TRBJ2-2
D gene: .
V gene: TRBV7-2
clone size: few
CDR3 protein: CASSPLEVNTGELFF
CDR3 DNA: TGTGCCAGCAGCCCGTTGGAGGTTAACACCGGGGAGCTGTTTTTT

J gene: TRBJ2-2
D gene: .
V gene: TRBV30
clone size: .
CDR3 protein: CAWSNRISNTGELFF
CDR3 DNA: TGTGCCTGGAGTAACAGGATATCGAACACCGGGGAGCTGTTTTTT

J gene: TRBJ2-1
D gene: .
V gene: TRBV12-3/TRBV12-4
clone size: .
CDR3 protein: CASSHGGSYNEQFF
CDR3 DNA: TGTGCCAGCAGCCACGGGGGCTCCTACAATGAGCAGTTCTTC

J gene: TRBJ2-7
D gene: TRBD1
V gene: TRBV7-9
clone size: .
CDR3 protein: CASSSGDRVLEQYF
CDR3 DNA: TGTGCCAGCAGCTCAGGGGACAGGGTTCTCGAGCAGTACTTC

J gene: TRBJ2-1
D gene: TRBD2
V gene: TRBV2
clone size: .
CDR3 protein: CASSDRSSGSYNEQFF
CDR3 DNA: TGTGCCAGCAGCGATAGGAGTAGCGGGTCCTACAATGAGCAGTTCTTC

J gene: TRBJ2-3
D gene: TRBD1
V gene: TRBV7-2
clone size: .
CDR3 protein: CASSPRDREATDTQYF
CDR3 DNA: TGTGCCAGCAGCCCGAGGGACAGGGAGGCCACAGATACGCAGTATTTT

J gene: TRBJ2-3
D gene: .
V gene: TRBV7-9
clone size: .
CDR3 protein: CASPDTQYF
CDR3 DNA: TGTGCCAGCCCAGATACGCAGTATTTT

J gene: TRBJ1-5
D gene: TRBD1
V gene: TRBV7-2
clone size: few
CDR3 protein: CASRGQSGNQPQHF
CDR3 DNA: TGTGCCAGCAGGGGACAGAGCGGAAATCAGCCCCAGCATTTT

J gene: TRBJ2-7
D gene: .
V gene: TRBV5-1
clone size: few
CDR3 protein: CASSLFPGDVEQYF
CDR3 DNA: TGCGCCAGCAGCTTGTTCCCTGGGGACGTCGAGCAGTACTTC

J gene: TRBJ2-7
D gene: .
V gene: TRBV20-1
clone size: .
CDR3 protein: CSARDVGAGYEQYF
CDR3 DNA: TGCAGTGCTAGAGATGTGGGAGCTGGTTACGAGCAGTACTTC

J gene: TRBJ2-3
D gene: TRBD1
V gene: TRBV5-6
clone size: many
CDR3 protein: CASSLYEGQGRNTQYF
CDR3 DNA: TGTGCCAGCAGCTTGTACGAAGGACAGGGACGGAATACGCAGTATTTT

J gene: TRBJ2-1
D gene: .
V gene: TRBV9
clone size: .
CDR3 protein: CASSDSYNEQFF
CDR3 DNA: TGTGCCAGCAGCGACTCGTACAATGAGCAGTTCTTC

J gene: TRBJ1-1
D gene: TRBD1
V gene: TRBV27
clone size: few
CDR3 protein: CASSLRQGPSMNTEAFF
CDR3 DNA: TGTGCCAGCAGTCTCAGACAGGGGCCTTCCATGAACACTGAAGCTTTCTTT

J gene: TRBJ2-5
D gene: TRBD1
V gene: TRBV18
clone size: .
CDR3 protein: CASSLLWTGQETQYF
CDR3 DNA: TGTGCCAGCTCTCTTTTATGGACAGGCCAAGAGACCCAGTACTTC

J gene: TRBJ2-6
D gene: .
V gene: TRBV10-3
clone size: .
CDR3 protein: CAISESANVLTF
CDR3 DNA: TGTGCCATCAGTGAGTCGGCCAACGTCCTGACTTTC

J gene: TRBJ1-1
D gene: TRBD1
V gene: TRBV5-1
clone size: .
CDR3 protein: CASSFLQGVGTEAFF
CDR3 DNA: TGCGCCAGCAGCTTCCTCCAGGGGGTAGGCACTGAAGCTTTCTTT

J gene: TRBJ1-1
D gene: .
V gene: TRBV30
clone size: .
CDR3 protein: CAWSVGAMNTEAFF
CDR3 DNA: TGTGCCTGGAGTGTGGGGGCTATGAACACTGAAGCTTTCTTT

J gene: TRBJ1-3
D gene: .
V gene: TRBV27
clone size: .
CDR3 protein: CASRKRETSGNTIYF
CDR3 DNA: TGTGCCAGCAGGAAGAGGGAAACCTCTGGAAACACCATATATTTT

J gene: TRBJ2-7
D gene: .
V gene: TRBV7-2
clone size: .
CDR3 protein: CASSLAGGTAYEQYF
CDR3 DNA: TGTGCCAGCAGCTTAGCGGGAGGTACCGCCTACGAGCAGTACTTC

J gene: TRBJ2-3
D gene: .
V gene: TRBV9
clone size: .
CDR3 protein: CASARDLPPTDTQYF
CDR3 DNA: TGTGCCAGCGCCCGGGACCTACCACCCACAGATACGCAGTATTTT

J gene: TRBJ2-6
D gene: .
V gene: TRBV27
clone size: .
CDR3 protein: CASSSGTFSGANVLTF
CDR3 DNA: TGTGCCAGCAGTTCCGGGACCTTCTCTGGGGCCAACGTCCTGACTTTC

J gene: TRBJ2-5
D gene: .
V gene: TRBV12-3/TRBV12-4
clone size: few
CDR3 protein: CASSFVPETQYF
CDR3 DNA: TGTGCCAGCAGTTTCGTCCCCGAGACCCAGTACTTC

J gene: TRBJ2-3
D gene: TRBD1
V gene: TRBV5-4
clone size: few
CDR3 protein: CASSLGGQGARDTQYF
CDR3 DNA: TGTGCCAGCAGCTTGGGGGGACAGGGGGCCCGAGATACGCAGTATTTT

J gene: TRBJ1-1
D gene: TRBD1
V gene: TRBV7-9
clone size: few
CDR3 protein: CASSQHRGPGTEAFF
CDR3 DNA: TGTGCCAGCAGCCAACACAGGGGTCCGGGCACTGAAGCTTTCTTT

J gene: TRBJ2-1
D gene: TRBD1
V gene: TRBV5-5
clone size: few
CDR3 protein: CASSLEAGGYNEQFF
CDR3 DNA: TGTGCCAGCAGCTTGGAGGCAGGGGGCTACAATGAGCAGTTCTTC

J gene: TRBJ2-2
D gene: TRBD1
V gene: TRBV12-3/TRBV12-4
clone size: .
CDR3 protein: CASSLPDRGNTGELFF
CDR3 DNA: TGTGCCAGCAGTTTACCTGACAGGGGAAACACCGGGGAGCTGTTTTTT

J gene: TRBJ1-1
D gene: TRBD1
V gene: TRBV7-8
clone size: .
CDR3 protein: CASSLRRGDRGTEAFF
CDR3 DNA: TGTGCCAGCAGCTTAAGGCGGGGAGACAGGGGCACTGAAGCTTTCTTT

J gene: TRBJ1-2
D gene: TRBD1
V gene: TRBV9
clone size: few
CDR3 protein: CASSVGTADIYGYTF
CDR3 DNA: TGTGCCAGCAGCGTCGGGACAGCCGACATCTATGGCTACACCTTC

J gene: TRBJ2-7
D gene: TRBD1
V gene: TRBV12-3/TRBV12-4
clone size: .
CDR3 protein: CASSPPTGIHEQYF
CDR3 DNA: TGTGCCAGCAGCCCCCCGACAGGGATCCACGAGCAGTACTTC

J gene: TRBJ2-5
D gene: .
V gene: TRBV6-5
clone size: .
CDR3 protein: CASTPTWGSLRTQYF
CDR3 DNA: TGTGCCAGCACCCCGACTTGGGGCAGCCTAAGGACCCAGTACTTC

J gene: TRBJ2-7
D gene: .
V gene: TRBV2
clone size: few
CDR3 protein: CASSELDRYEQYF
CDR3 DNA: TGTGCCAGCAGTGAACTTGACCGCTACGAGCAGTACTTC

J gene: TRBJ2-3
D gene: .
V gene: TRBV28
clone size: .
CDR3 protein: CASTPGPDTQYF
CDR3 DNA: TGTGCCAGCACCCCCGGCCCCGATACGCAGTATTTT

J gene: TRBJ2-5
D gene: TRBD2
V gene: TRBV7-3
clone size: few
CDR3 protein: CASSRGGRLETQYF
CDR3 DNA: TGTGCCAGCAGCCGGGGGGGTCGACTGGAGACCCAGTACTTC

J gene: TRBJ2-5
D gene: .
V gene: TRBV29-1
clone size: few
CDR3 protein: CSVDGVQTQYF
CDR3 DNA: TGCAGCGTTGATGGGGTGCAGACCCAGTACTTC

J gene: TRBJ1-4
D gene: TRBD1
V gene: TRBV27
clone size: .
CDR3 protein: CASGRDSGTNEKLFF
CDR3 DNA: TGTGCCAGCGGACGGGACAGTGGGACTAATGAAAAACTGTTTTTT

J gene: TRBJ2-1
D gene: TRBD2
V gene: TRBV27
clone size: few
CDR3 protein: CASNGLADALPRLYNEQFF
CDR3 DNA: TGTGCCAGCAACGGACTAGCTGATGCTCTACCCCGCCTCTACAATGAGCAGTTCTTC

J gene: TRBJ1-1
D gene: .
V gene: TRBV18
clone size: few
CDR3 protein: CASSLGSGRGNTEAFF
CDR3 DNA: TGTGCCAGCTCACTGGGTTCCGGGAGAGGAAACACTGAAGCTTTCTTT

J gene: TRBJ2-2
D gene: TRBD2
V gene: TRBV20-1
clone size: few
CDR3 protein: CSAPGGGELFF
CDR3 DNA: TGCAGTGCCCCGGGGGGCGGGGAGCTGTTTTTT

J gene: TRBJ2-2
D gene: .
V gene: TRBV7-7
clone size: few
CDR3 protein: CASSLGMGNTGELFF
CDR3 DNA: TGTGCTAGCAGCTTAGGAATGGGGAACACCGGGGAGCTGTTTTTT

J gene: TRBJ1-1
D gene: .
V gene: TRBV3-1
clone size: .
CDR3 protein: CASSQGGAGEAFF
CDR3 DNA: TGTGCCAGCAGCCAAGGGGGAGCAGGTGAAGCTTTCTTT

J gene: TRBJ1-2
D gene: .
V gene: TRBV6-5
clone size: .
CDR3 protein: CASSYNRNYGYTF
CDR3 DNA: TGTGCCAGCAGTTACAACAGGAACTATGGCTACACCTTC

J gene: TRBJ2-1
D gene: .
V gene: TRBV6-5
clone size: few
CDR3 protein: CASSSGTEILYNEQFF
CDR3 DNA: TGTGCCAGCAGTTCCGGGACGGAGATTCTCTACAATGAGCAGTTCTTC

J gene: TRBJ2-5
D gene: TRBD1
V gene: TRBV6-5
clone size: .
CDR3 protein: CASSYSDRDETQYF
CDR3 DNA: TGTGCCAGCAGTTATTCGGACAGGGATGAGACCCAGTACTTC

J gene: TRBJ1-1
D gene: TRBD1
V gene: TRBV3-1
clone size: few
CDR3 protein: CASSLLGQGRTEAFF
CDR3 DNA: TGTGCCAGCAGCCTGCTGGGACAGGGGAGGACTGAAGCTTTCTTT

J gene: TRBJ1-2
D gene: .
V gene: TRBV3-1
clone size: few
CDR3 protein: CASSLSAGYDRHGYTF
CDR3 DNA: TGTGCCAGCAGCCTATCAGCAGGCTATGACCGGCATGGCTACACCTTC

J gene: TRBJ2-1
D gene: TRBD2
V gene: TRBV6-1
clone size: .
CDR3 protein: CASIAGTSGKDEQFF
CDR3 DNA: TGTGCCAGCATAGCCGGGACTAGCGGGAAGGATGAGCAGTTCTTC

J gene: TRBJ2-2
D gene: .
V gene: TRBV7-2
clone size: .
CDR3 protein: CASSFSGIAGELFF
CDR3 DNA: TGTGCCAGCAGCTTCTCGGGCATCGCCGGGGAGCTGTTTTTT